This TCR beta chain was retrieved from a study of blood T cell repertoires in COVID-19. Study information: Samples taken during acute and convalescent COVID-19 were collected in the United States, Italy and Spain. T cells, B-cell-depleted T cells, or PBMCs provided the cDNA or gDNA that served as material.

Per germline, CDR1 SGHRS and CDR2 YFSETQ. The CDR3 is made up of 15 amino acids. The junction had 5 bases not matched to a gene; V was cut back by 2 bases and J by 6 bases. Original processing methods: Amplification of reference gene primers was used by the study to estimate nucleated cell counts. Clones were sequenced by immunoSEQ multiplex PCR, and TCRdb holds only the in-frame ones, with some missing. V, J and clone size reflect that table, while D and trimming were determined from the DNA. This table holds a few hundred thousand clones, more than 85% found once. This clone has just one count. The rearrangement joins TRBV5-1 to TRBJ1-6; 7 bases are shared with TRBD1. The TCR originated in a man younger than 40 with acute or convalescent COVID-19. Sequences were obtained from peripheral blood. CDR3 residues: CASSLQQGRNSPLHF. CDR3 nucleotides: TGCGCCAGCAGCTTACAACAGGGGCGTAATTCACCCCTCCACTTT.